Listed below are T cell receptor beta chains from one sample, sequenced in a study of CXCR3-negative and CXCR3-positive naive CD8 T cells. TCRdb reprocessed the 5' RACE reads, with one entry per CDR3 protein and no DNA. The record lists tens of thousands of distinct CDR3 sequences, of which the ten most abundant hold 20%. The specimen was memory CD8+ T cells from blood. All receptors derive from a human donor in good health. Some clones in this sample may be carry-over from other donors' samples. Each CDR3 is given with its conserved first and last residue. Clone size is stated in some rows and not others, as once, few, many or a class when expanded.

CSVEVLPYEQFF . TRBJ2-1 12 TRBV29-1
CASSAGTPSYEQYF . TRBJ2-7 14 TRBV9
CASSFSGGAYNEQFF . TRBJ2-1 15 TRBV12-3/TRBV12-4
CASSPPWANEQFF . TRBJ2-1 13 TRBV18
CASRSSPWAEAFF . TRBJ1-1 13 TRBV7-9
CASSQERMNTEAFF . TRBJ1-1 14 TRBV4-2
CASTSVDRTYEQYF . TRBJ2-7 14 TRBV6-2/TRBV6-3
CASSEAGHNEQFF . TRBJ2-1 13 TRBV6-4
CASIPEGVDEQFF . TRBJ2-1 13 TRBV5-5
CASSPGRNYEQYF . TRBJ2-7 13 TRBV18
CATSWGTGVNQPQHF . TRBJ1-5 15 TRBV15
CASSYRWDRPNTQTYEQYF . TRBJ2-7 19 TRBV6-6
CASHGGHHYEQYF . TRBJ2-7 13 TRBV6-7
CASSLGLGGTYEQYF medium-sized TRBJ2-7 15 TRBV5-1
CASSEEVSGSYEQYF . TRBJ2-7 15 TRBV6-1
CASSLGASGSTDTQYF medium-sized TRBJ2-3 16 TRBV5-6
CASSGRALDIQYF . TRBJ2-4 13 TRBV9
CATSTHRDTVSGYTF . TRBJ1-2 15 TRBV15
CASSDWQPSTNEKLFF . TRBJ1-4 16 TRBV6-4
CSASGRRETQYF . TRBJ2-5 12 TRBV20-1
CASSECRGSSNQPQHF . TRBJ1-5 16 TRBV25-1
CASSEVSAGADTQYF . TRBJ2-3 15 TRBV6-1
CASSTDANEQYF . TRBJ2-7 12 TRBV7-9
CASSHLTSGGGTDTQYF . TRBJ2-3 17 TRBV4-3
CSARDRATNEKLFF . TRBJ1-4 14 TRBV20-1
CASSFLAERDTQYF . TRBJ2-3 14 TRBV12-3/TRBV12-4
CSVELAGLQETQYF . TRBJ2-5 14 TRBV29-1
CASSLYSGTEQYF . TRBJ2-7 13 TRBV27
CSVLTGLQETQYF . TRBJ2-5 13 TRBV29-1
CASSLAYSYTF . TRBJ1-2 11 TRBV12-3/TRBV12-4
CASTTRGLPEQYF . TRBJ2-7 13 TRBV6-6
CASSLPGQANQPQHF . TRBJ1-5 15 TRBV12-3/TRBV12-4
CASSQESLGSYNEQFF medium-sized TRBJ2-1 16 TRBV4-3
CASSFGSSYNEQFF . TRBJ2-1 14 TRBV7-9
CASSYSMGSNTGELFF medium-sized TRBJ2-2 16 TRBV6-5
CASSEAGSGGNTIYF . TRBJ1-3 15 TRBV6-1
CSASQLAGGTDTQYF . TRBJ2-3 15 TRBV20-1
CASSGDSGANVLTF . TRBJ2-6 14 TRBV6-1
CASSLHQDRGYEQYF . TRBJ2-7 15 TRBV4-3